This is a list of T cell receptor beta chains from one sample in a study of shared T cell receptors in the human thymus. Libraries were prepared by immunoSEQ multiplex PCR; TCRdb keeps only in-frame clonotypes and omits some of them. The profile shows hundreds of thousands of clones, 95% of them singletons. The sequenced sample consisted of thymocytes. These receptors all come from a human donor. Both conserved end residues are part of each CDR3. The D gene is left open where the match is weak. Size is stated for part of the rows, as once, few or many counts, or as a class when the clone is expanded.

>TRBJ2-7|TRBV28|NA|TRBD2
TGTGCCAGCAGCACCTGGCGGGCTAGCGGGGGTAGCTCCTACGAGCAGTACTTC
CASSTWRASGGSSYEQYF
>TRBJ2-3|TRBV7-3|NA|TRBD2
TGTGCCAGCAGCTTCCGGGGGGATGGCACAGATACGCAGTATTTT
CASSFRGDGTDTQYF
>TRBJ1-2|TRBV5-8|NA|NA
TGTGCCAGCAGCTTGAGGGAATCCTATGGCTACACCTTC
CASSLRESYGYTF
>TRBJ1-2|TRBV5-1|NA|NA
TGCGCCAGTACCTTTGGGGGCCAGGGCTATGGCTACACCTTC
CASTFGGQGYGYTF
>TRBJ2-1|TRBV27|once|NA
TGTGCCAGCAGTTTATCGGCGCCGACCGATGCTAGGGGCTACAATGAGCAGTTCTTC
CASSLSAPTDARGYNEQFF
>TRBJ2-1|TRBV5-6|NA|NA
TGTGCCAGCAGCTGGACCCAACCTGGGAATGAGCAGTTCTTC
CASSWTQPGNEQFF
>TRBJ2-5|TRBV7-8|NA|TRBD2
TGTGCCAGCACTCTACGAGGGGCTAGCGGGAGGGCCGGGGAGACCCAGTACTTC
CASTLRGASGRAGETQYF
>TRBJ2-1|TRBV27|NA|TRBD2
TGTGCCAGCGGGACTAGCGGGAGTCGGAATGAGCAGTTCTTC
CASGTSGSRNEQFF
>TRBJ1-5|TRBV5-1|NA|NA
TGCGCCAGCTCTAACCCCGATAGGCCCTCCGTGCAGCCCCAGCATTTT
CASSNPDRPSVQPQHF
>TRBJ2-1|TRBV7-9|NA|TRBD2
TGTGCCAGCAGCCCAGGACTAGCGGGGAGTCGAGGCTCCTACAATGAGCAGTTCTTC
CASSPGLAGSRGSYNEQFF
>TRBJ1-2|TRBV18|NA|TRBD1
TGTGCCAGCTCACCCGAGGACAGGAGGGGCTATGGCTACACCTTC
CASSPEDRRGYGYTF
>TRBJ2-5|TRBV18|NA|TRBD2
TGTGCCAGCTCACCTAGACGACTAGCGGGAGATGAGACCCAGTACTTC
CASSPRRLAGDETQYF
>TRBJ2-3|TRBV27|NA|NA
TGTGCCAGCAGTCGGGGAATTGTCGGAGATACGCAGTATTTT
CASSRGIVGDTQYF
>TRBJ1-1|TRBV28|NA|NA
TGTGCCAGCAGTGCTTATTACCCGCCGACAGGAATAATGAACACTGAAGCTTTCTTT
CASSAYYPPTGIMNTEAFF
>TRBJ2-7|TRBV5-6|NA|NA
TGTGCCAGCAGCTTATCTACAGACAGCTACGAGCAGTACTTC
CASSLSTDSYEQYF
>TRBJ2-5|TRBV6-5|NA|NA
TGTGCCAGCAGCGACAGCGGATACCAAGAGACCCAGTACTTC
CASSDSGYQETQYF
>TRBJ2-1|TRBV5-1|once|NA
TGCGCCAGCAGCTTGGTCGGGAAGGGTGGCAATGAGCAGTTCTTC
CASSLVGKGGNEQFF
>TRBJ2-3|TRBV4-1|NA|NA
TGCGCCAGCAGCCAAGATGTGACAGATACGCAGTATTTT
CASSQDVTDTQYF
>TRBJ2-2|TRBV28|NA|NA
TGTGCCAGCAGTTGGAGCCCCCCCGGGGAGCTGTTTTTT
CASSWSPPGELFF
>TRBJ2-1|TRBV29-1|NA|TRBD2
TGCAGCGTTTGTATTCATAAGCGGGAGATACTTTACAATGAGCAGTTCTTC
CSVCIHKREILYNEQFF
>TRBJ1-2|TRBV28|NA|TRBD1
TGTGCCACCCAAAGGGCGAGACAGGGATTACTCTTTGATGGCTACACCTTC
CATQRARQGLLFDGYTF
>TRBJ2-3|TRBV19|NA|NA
TGTGCCAGTAGTATAGATCGACCGGGTGGAACCACAGATACGCAGTATTTT
CASSIDRPGGTTDTQYF
>TRBJ2-7|TRBV11-2|NA|NA
TGTGCCAGCAGTTCCCGGGACTCGGGCGAGCAGTACTTC
CASSSRDSGEQYF
>TRBJ1-1|TRBV7-2|NA|NA
TGTGCCAGCAGCTACGGGGGTCATAAACCTGAAGCTTTCTTT
CASSYGGHKPEAFF
>TRBJ2-1|TRBV6-5|NA|NA
TGTGCCAGCAGTTACTCCGGTAATGAGCAGTTCTTC
CASSYSGNEQFF
>TRBJ2-7|TRBV27|NA|TRBD2
TGTGCCAGCAGTTCGGGACTAGCGGGAGCTCCCACCTACGAGCAGTACTTC
CASSSGLAGAPTYEQYF
>TRBJ2-1|TRBV11-2|NA|NA
TGTGCCAGCAGCTTGGACCGTAGTAGTAATGAGCAGTTCTTC
CASSLDRSSNEQFF
>TRBJ2-7|TRBV29-1|NA|TRBD1
TGCAGCGTTGATAAGGGACAGGGAATCCACGAGCAGTACTTC
CSVDKGQGIHEQYF
>TRBJ2-1|TRBV6-5|NA|NA
TGTGCCGTACTAGTTGACAATGAGCAGTTCTTC
CAVLVDNEQFF
>TRBJ2-7|TRBV4-2|few|NA
TGTGCCAGCAGCCAAGATGAGGGCGAGCAGTACTTC
CASSQDEGEQYF
>TRBJ2-3|TRBV27|NA|TRBD1
TGTGCCAGCAGTCTACGTCCCGGGACAGGGGGCGCCGATACGCAGTATTTT
CASSLRPGTGGADTQYF
>TRBJ1-4|TRBV7-2|NA|NA
TGTGCCAGCAGCTTAGCGACTGATACAACTAATGAAAAACTGTTTTTT
CASSLATDTTNEKLFF
>TRBJ2-2|TRBV19|NA|TRBD2
TGTGCCAGTACCCCCCCCCTGCTAGCGGGAGGGCCCGCGGTGAACACCGGGGAGCTGTTTTTT
CASTPPLLAGGPAVNTGELFF
>TRBJ2-1|TRBV2|NA|TRBD2
TGTGCCAGCAGTGCCGCGGGGGAGAGGGCCTTCAATGAGCAGTTCTTC
CASSAAGERAFNEQFF
>TRBJ1-5|TRBV6-6|NA|NA
TGTGCCAGCAGTCACCCGACAGTCCATAGCAATCAGCCCCAGCATTTT
CASSHPTVHSNQPQHF
>TRBJ2-7|TRBV7-8|NA|NA
TGTGCCAGCAGCTTCCAGGGAAGGAACGAGCAGTACTTC
CASSFQGRNEQYF
>TRBJ2-1|TRBV6-1|NA|NA
TGTGCCAGCAGCGGGACACCTGCCCCATACAATGAGCAGTTCTTC
CASSGTPAPYNEQFF
>TRBJ1-3|TRBV11-2|NA|NA
TGTGCCAGCAGCGCCCGACAGCCCGGAAACACCATATATTTT
CASSARQPGNTIYF
>TRBJ2-7|TRBV7-2|NA|TRBD1
TGTGCCAGCAGCCCGGACAGGGGGAACGAGCAGTACTTC
CASSPDRGNEQYF
>TRBJ2-7|TRBV27|NA|TRBD2
TGTGCCAGCAGTATCCACGGACTAGCGGGGTACTACGAGCAGTACTTC
CASSIHGLAGYYEQYF